These T cell receptor beta chains were read from a single sample in a study of low-dose radiotherapy and immunotherapy resistance in tumors. TCRdb itself ran the reads through MiXCR, one entry per CDR3 protein. This sample has approximately 91,000 distinct CDR3 sequences, with more than 20% found just once. This specimen consisted of PBMCs, obtained after low-dose radiotherapy plus immunotherapy. The receptors here all came from a female donor with ovarian cancer. The CDR3 runs from the conserved cysteine through the conserved F or W. The order of the fields is D gene, V gene, J gene, CDR3 protein. D genes are given only for firm matches.

D: TRBD1
V: TRBV28
J: TRBJ2-1
CDR3: CASSAHRGGSSSYNEQFF

D: -
V: TRBV7-3
J: TRBJ2-1
CDR3: CASSLTGALTYEQFF

D: TRBD2
V: TRBV28
J: TRBJ2-7
CDR3: CASSLASAGFSYEQYF

D: -
V: TRBV7-9
J: TRBJ2-1
CDR3: CASSSGLSHNEQFF

D: TRBD2
V: TRBV7-9
J: TRBJ2-1
CDR3: CASSPRLADVYNEQFF

D: -
V: TRBV20-1
J: TRBJ2-1
CDR3: CSIGGGSPVQFF

D: -
V: TRBV29-1
J: TRBJ2-3
CDR3: CSVRTGPPDTQYF

D: TRBD2
V: TRBV25-1
J: TRBJ2-7
CDR3: CASSDRLGLAGGTYEQYF

D: TRBD1
V: TRBV15
J: TRBJ1-1
CDR3: CATSSGTVEAFF

D: TRBD1
V: TRBV6-6
J: TRBJ2-2
CDR3: CASRDDRAANTGELFF

D: TRBD1
V: TRBV24-1
J: TRBJ2-2
CDR3: CATSPGTGDTGELFF

D: TRBD2
V: TRBV27
J: TRBJ2-3
CDR3: CASSPRQTSRLGDTQYF

D: -
V: TRBV28
J: TRBJ1-1
CDR3: CASSLTAQGKGSTEAFF

D: -
V: TRBV24-1
J: TRBJ2-5
CDR3: CATSDADVQETQYF

D: -
V: TRBV12-2
J: TRBJ2-2
CDR3: CASSFTLTGELFF

D: -
V: TRBV30
J: TRBJ1-1
CDR3: CAWSALIGATEAFF

D: -
V: TRBV7-9
J: TRBJ1-1
CDR3: CASSLGQGESDTEAFF

D: -
V: TRBV11-1
J: TRBJ2-7
CDR3: CASRTQYEQYF

D: TRBD1
V: TRBV20-1
J: TRBJ1-5
CDR3: CSARWTGNTGNQPQHF

D: TRBD1
V: TRBV9
J: TRBJ1-1
CDR3: CASSVVKGGQLNTEAFF

D: -
V: TRBV6-4
J: TRBJ1-1
CDR3: CASPGPNTEAFF

D: -
V: TRBV27
J: TRBJ2-3
CDR3: CASSLYSARGDTQYF

D: TRBD2
V: TRBV13
J: TRBJ2-3
CDR3: CASSSRLAGVKDTQYF

D: -
V: TRBV7-8
J: TRBJ2-1
CDR3: CASSLAVGEQFF

D: -
V: TRBV5-1
J: TRBJ2-1
CDR3: CASSLNLGGLSNEQFF

D: -
V: TRBV6-6
J: TRBJ1-2
CDR3: CASSNRQDYTF

D: -
V: TRBV7-2
J: TRBJ2-2
CDR3: CASSFNRNTGELFF

D: -
V: TRBV28
J: TRBJ2-3
CDR3: CASSSGLSTDTQYF

D: -
V: TRBV6-5
J: TRBJ1-2
CDR3: CASSYGGTGDNYGYTF

D: TRBD1
V: TRBV27
J: TRBJ2-6
CDR3: CASSITGAGANVLTF

D: TRBD1
V: TRBV6-1
J: TRBJ1-1
CDR3: CASGGGTAKNTEAFF

D: TRBD2
V: TRBV20-1
J: TRBJ2-5
CDR3: CSARDDLAAQETQYF

D: -
V: TRBV19
J: TRBJ2-1
CDR3: CASSIESLAREQFF

D: -
V: TRBV12-3/TRBV12-4
J: TRBJ2-2
CDR3: CASSFGSTSNTGELFF

D: -
V: TRBV6-1
J: TRBJ1-5
CDR3: CATLPPRDANQPQHF

D: -
V: TRBV28
J: TRBJ2-1
CDR3: CASSYPGGPHNEQFF

D: -
V: TRBV29-1
J: TRBJ1-1
CDR3: CSKDGFYEAFF

D: -
V: TRBV30
J: TRBJ2-2
CDR3: CAWSLPTAANTGELFF

D: -
V: TRBV19
J: TRBJ1-5
CDR3: CASRTVLTGPLGPQHF

D: TRBD2
V: TRBV28
J: TRBJ2-7
CDR3: CASAMGGGVLEQYF

D: -
V: TRBV9
J: TRBJ2-3
CDR3: CASSPRTDTQYF

D: TRBD1
V: TRBV5-1
J: TRBJ2-3
CDR3: CASSVDRGTDTQYF

D: -
V: TRBV19
J: TRBJ2-6
CDR3: CASSFQGGRANVLTF

D: TRBD1
V: TRBV7-2
J: TRBJ2-2
CDR3: CASSSAGQGATGELFF

D: TRBD2
V: TRBV5-6
J: TRBJ2-5
CDR3: CASSLVGLAGGGQETQYF

D: -
V: TRBV19
J: TRBJ1-1
CDR3: CASSIRGDGTNTEAFF

D: -
V: TRBV20-1
J: TRBJ2-1
CDR3: CSARLRGLEWQFF

D: -
V: TRBV20-1
J: TRBJ2-3
CDR3: CSAGPPVRTDTQYF

D: TRBD1
V: TRBV20-1
J: TRBJ1-4
CDR3: CSAQLAGGSPGEKLFF

D: -
V: TRBV6-1
J: TRBJ2-7
CDR3: CASSTTGTLPYEQYF

D: -
V: TRBV7-2
J: TRBJ2-1
CDR3: CASSLTWASPFGHNEQFF

D: -
V: TRBV7-2
J: TRBJ2-5
CDR3: CASSLQMTGETQYF

D: -
V: TRBV20-1
J: TRBJ2-1
CDR3: CSAPKVTPQNNEQFF

D: -
V: TRBV6-1
J: TRBJ2-6
CDR3: CASSEWGSVRRANVLTF

D: -
V: TRBV29-1
J: TRBJ1-2
CDR3: CSVEVWGREANYGYTF